These 12 T cell receptor beta chains were all obtained from the same sample, sequenced in a study of blood T cell repertoires in COVID-19. Method: immunoSEQ multiplex PCR; TCRdb's copy keeps in-frame clones and lacks some. Found here are about 200,000 clones, just under 85% of them singletons; the top ten hold approximately 0.99%. Sequenced material: peripheral blood. These receptors were collected from a man aged 55-75 years with COVID-19, enrolled during active disease.

This chain uses TRBV27 with TRBJ2-7; TRBD1 matches at 7 bases. The junction had 11 bases not matched to a gene; V was cut back by 6 bases and J by 3 bases. The CDR3 covers 15 residues. CDR1 and CDR2 (germline): MNHEY, SMNVEV (reference sequence). CDR3 in DNA: TGTGCCAGCAGAACACCGGGACAGACATACTACGAGCAGTACTTC. This codes for CASRTPGQTYYEQYF.

V usage is TRBV7-9 and J usage is TRBJ1-4; D is unclear. This CDR3 contains 14 residues. The germline V and J ends were trimmed by 1 base and 4 bases, with 7 bases remaining between them. CDR1 and CDR2 (germline): SEHNR, FQNEAQ (reference sequence). The CDR3 coding sequence is TGTGCCAGCAGCTTAGGGGCCCTTAATGAAAAACTGTTTTTT. Its protein is CASSLGALNEKLFF.

Only one count was recorded for this clone. The chain employs TRBV21-1 and TRBJ2-7; TRBD2, the D gene given by the table, was not confirmed from the DNA. TRBV21-1 is labeled a pseudogene. CDR3 length: 15 residues. The CDR3 DNA reads TGTGACAGCAGCAAAAACCCTAGAGACCCCTACGAGCAGTACTTC. Residues: CDSSKNPRDPYEQYF.

This sequence joins TRBV15 and TRBJ2-7; 10 bases align to TRBD1. Trimming cost V 3 bases and J 5 bases; bases outside gene matches: 1. The germline V gene encodes CDR1 LNHNV and CDR2 YYDKDF (reference sequence). This CDR3 spans 13 amino acids. CDR3 in DNA: TGTGCCACCAGCAGGGACAGGGGGAACGAGCAGTACTTC. This gives the protein CATSRDRGNEQYF.

This chain uses TRBV29-1 with TRBJ1-5, with TRBD1 as a possible D gene (6 bases). This CDR3 spans 12 amino acids. Germline CDR1 SQVTM, CDR2 ANQGSEA. The CDR3 is CSAAGANQPQHF. The CDR3 DNA is TGCAGTGCTGCGGGGGCGAATCAGCCCCAGCATTTT.

This chain connects TRBV5-4 to TRBJ2-5; possible D gene TRBD2, 5 bases. Germline assignment: CDR1 SGHNT and CDR2 YYREEE (reference sequence). V was pared by 0 bases and J by 5 bases, with 20 bases between. This CDR3 has 17 amino acids. CDR3 coding DNA: TGTGCCAGCAGCTTGGCCCTCGCAGGAGGCTCCGGGGAGACCCAGTACTTC. Translated: CASSLALAGGSGETQYF. The complete variable domain, with remaining parts taken from reference TRBV5-4 and TRBJ2-5, reads ETGVTQSPTHLIKTRGQQVTLRCSSQSGHNTVSWYQQALGQGPQFIFQYYREEENGRGNFPPRFSGLQFPNYSSELNVNALELDDSALYLCASSLALAGGSGETQYFGPGTRLLVL.

V usage is TRBV7-9 and J usage is TRBJ2-1, with TRBD2 matching 7 bases. The CDR3 covers 13 residues. The V segment lost 1 base and the J segment 9 bases; nucleotides outside the gene matches: 3. Germline V gene sequence: CDR1 SEHNR, CDR2 FQNEAQ (reference sequence). The DNA for the CDR3 is TGTGCCAGCAGCTTAGGGGGGAGGGGTGAGCAGTTCTTC. This translates into CASSLGGRGEQFF.

This clone was counted a single time. The chain has TRBV27 and TRBJ1-2; possibly TRBD1 for D (5 bases). Germline CDR1 is MNHEY and CDR2 is SMNVEV (reference sequence). V was pared by 4 bases and J by 4 bases, with 16 bases between. This CDR3 region has 15 residues. In DNA form, the CDR3 reads TGTGCCAGCAGTTGGTCCGGGGGGAAGTTCTATGGCTACACCTTC. This codes for CASSWSGGKFYGYTF.

The chain uses TRBV2 and TRBJ1-1, with D possibly matching TRBD1 (6 bases). The CDR3 covers 13 residues. Trimming shortened V by 4 bases and J by 3 bases, and 9 bases separated the two germline ends. The V gene's germline CDR1 is SNHLY and CDR2 FYNNEI. The CDR3 nucleotides read TGTGCCAGCAGTGGGGCAGGGGACACTGAAGCTTTCTTT. This sequence encodes CASSGAGDTEAFF. Based on the CDR3 plus reference TRBV2 and TRBJ1-1, the full variable domain is EPEVTQTPSHQVTQMGQEVILRCVPISNHLYFYWYRQILGQKVEFLVSFYNNEISEKSEIFDDQFSVERPDGSNFTLKIRSTKLEDSAMYFCASSGAGDTEAFFGQGTRLTVV.

V usage is TRBV4-3 and J usage is TRBJ1-4; 10 bases are a match to TRBD1. The V and J ends lost 2 bases and 4 bases, in that order; junction bases with no gene match: 4. The CDR3 length is 16 residues. The germline CDR1 and CDR2 sequences are LGHNA and YSLEER. This CDR3 is CASSQTWTGGNEKLFF. For the CDR3, the DNA is TGCGCCAGCAGCCAAACTTGGACAGGGGGTAATGAAAAACTGTTTTTT.

This chain connects TRBV10-2 to TRBJ1-5; TRBD1 matches 10 bases. V lost 0 bases to trimming and J lost 4 bases; unmatched junction nucleotides: 0. The CDR3 loop spans 15 amino acids. Germline assignment: CDR1 WSHSY and CDR2 SAAADI. CDR3 sequence (DNA): TGCGCCAGCAGTGAGTCGGACAGGGGGAATCAGCCCCAGCATTTT. It is translated as CASSESDRGNQPQHF.

The CDR3 sequence is CATSADRVGKLFF. CDR3 sequence (DNA): TGTGCCACCAGTGCGGACAGGGTGGGGAAACTGTTTTTT. This sequence joins TRBV15 and TRBJ1-4; 8 nucleotides agree with TRBD1. This CDR3 spans 13 amino acids. V lost 6 bases to trimming and J lost 11 bases; unmatched junction nucleotides: 8. Germline V gene sequence: CDR1 LNHNV, CDR2 YYDKDF (reference sequence).